The entry below gives a single T cell receptor (beta chain) sequence along with its context. Its antigen is unidentified. A read error may explain this, as a much larger clone is one base away. This specimen comes from a study of CD8+CD57+ T cells in acquired aplastic anemia. Investigators profiled TCR beta VDJ and CDR3 from genomic DNA template. MiXCR was run by TCRdb on the reads, yielding one entry per CDR3 protein. The sample has under 250,000 distinct CDR3 sequences; around 45% are singletons. Selection for sequencing was limited to patients who had shown CD8+CD57+ cell expansion by flow cytometry. Regarding the study as a whole: Researchers report that twenty-nine CD8+ CDR3 sequences appeared in both patients and controls. Significance was not reached for CD8+ Simpson's diversity between patients and controls.

From germline, CDR1 is KGHDR and CDR2 SFDVKD. The CDR3 extends over 16 amino acids. The sample comprised sorted CD4+, CD8+, or CD8+CD57+ T cells (not recorded which) from PBMCs. The receptor comes from a human donor with aplastic anemia. The V gene is TRBV24-1, the J gene TRBJ1-1, with D perhaps TRBD1 (6 bases). The chain's CDR3 is CASSHQGKVAFTEAFF. CDR3 DNA sequence: TGTGCCAGCAGTCATCAGGGGAAGGTAGCTTTCACTGAAGCTTTCTTT.